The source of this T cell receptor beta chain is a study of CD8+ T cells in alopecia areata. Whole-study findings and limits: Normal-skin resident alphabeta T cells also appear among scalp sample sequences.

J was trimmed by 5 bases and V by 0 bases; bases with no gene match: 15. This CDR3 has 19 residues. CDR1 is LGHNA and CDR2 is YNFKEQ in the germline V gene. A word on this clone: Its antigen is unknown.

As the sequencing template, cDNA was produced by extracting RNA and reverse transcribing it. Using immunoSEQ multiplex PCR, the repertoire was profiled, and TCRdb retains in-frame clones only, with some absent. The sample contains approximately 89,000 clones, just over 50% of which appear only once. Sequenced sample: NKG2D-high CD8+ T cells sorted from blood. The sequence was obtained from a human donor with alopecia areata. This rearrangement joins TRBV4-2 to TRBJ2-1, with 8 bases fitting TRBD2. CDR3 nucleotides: TGTGCCAGCAGCCAAGAGGGTTTGTTAGCGGGGAGCCAGAACAATGAGCAGTTCTTC. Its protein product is CASSQEGLLAGSQNNEQFF.